These T cell receptor beta chains were read from a single sample in a study of T cell repertoires in cytomegalovirus infection. TCRdb reanalysed the reads using MiXCR and keeps one entry per CDR3 protein. The sample yields about 400,000 distinct CDR3 sequences, 15% to 20% seen once. Material for sequencing was PBMCs. All receptors come from a human donor in good health (CMV status not recorded). Some clones in this sample may be carry-over from other donors' samples. Each CDR3 is given with its conserved first and last residue. D genes are given only for firm matches. Some rows have no size entry. The others give once, few or many, or a class for an expanded clone.

>TRBD2|many|TRBJ2-1|TRBV6-1
CATGTPLAGLYNEQFF
TGTGCCACAGGGACTCCACTAGCGGGGTTGTACAATGAGCAGTTCTTC
>-|few|TRBJ2-2|TRBV12-5
CASGLYTGELFF
TGTGCTAGTGGTTTGTACACCGGGGAGCTGTTTTTT
>TRBD1|many|TRBJ1-5|TRBV7-8
CASSAWTGFERDQPQHF
TGTGCCAGCAGCGCCTGGACAGGTTTTGAGAGGGATCAGCCCCAGCATTTT
>TRBD2|few|TRBJ2-2|TRBV6-2/TRBV6-3
CASNHRGVTGELFF
TGTGCCAGCAATCACCGGGGGGTTACCGGGGAGCTGTTTTTT
>-|few|TRBJ1-1|TRBV10-3
CAIRVAGVDTEAFF
TGTGCCATCAGAGTGGCAGGGGTGGACACTGAAGCTTTCTTT
>-|-|TRBJ1-4|TRBV5-6
CASSVRVNEKLFF
TGTGCCAGCAGCGTCAGGGTTAATGAAAAACTGTTTTTT
>TRBD2|-|TRBJ2-3|TRBV9
CASSRSGGNRGTDTQYF
TGTGCCAGCAGCCGAAGCGGGGGGAACCGGGGCACAGATACGCAGTATTTT
>TRBD1|-|TRBJ1-4|TRBV5-5
CASSPTRYTGGSATIEKLFF
TGTGCCAGCAGCCCCACAAGGTACACAGGGGGCAGTGCGACTATTGAAAAACTGTTTTTT
>-|-|TRBJ2-7|TRBV10-3
CATRTEYEQYF
TGTGCCACACGGACCGAATACGAGCAGTACTTC
>-|many|TRBJ2-6|TRBV7-8
CASSQGANVLTF
TGTGCCAGCAGCCAAGGGGCCAACGTCCTGACTTTC
>-|few|TRBJ2-6|TRBV9
CASSVGGVGANVLTF
TGTGCCAGCAGCGTAGGAGGGGTTGGGGCCAACGTCCTGACTTTC
>-|-|TRBJ1-6|TRBV4-2
CASSEARGAYSPLHF
TGTGCCAGCAGCGAGGCAAGGGGCGCGTATTCACCCCTCCACTTT
>-|many|TRBJ1-2|TRBV7-2
CASSFRADLGDGYTF
TGTGCCAGCAGCTTCAGGGCTGACTTAGGCGATGGCTACACCTTC
>-|-|TRBJ1-1|TRBV20-1
CSASKGTEAFF
TGCAGTGCTAGTAAGGGAACTGAAGCTTTCTTT
>-|-|TRBJ2-5|TRBV27
CASSLRRAYQETQYF
TGTGCCAGCAGCCTTCGGAGGGCGTACCAAGAGACCCAGTACTTC
>-|few|TRBJ2-5|TRBV28
CASIGQETQYF
TGTGCCAGCATAGGACAAGAGACCCAGTACTTC
>-|-|TRBJ1-4|TRBV27
CASSPVGTPTNEKLFF
TGTGCCAGCAGTCCCGTAGGGACACCAACTAATGAAAAACTGTTTTTT
>-|-|TRBJ1-5|TRBV5-5
CASSLVPGFSQPQHF
TGTGCCAGCAGCTTGGTCCCCGGGTTTAGTCAGCCCCAGCATTTT